This T cell receptor (beta chain) was retrieved from a study of CD8 T cells in ankylosing spondylitis. Findings of the study overall: The study identified a TCR beta motif of under ten highly homologous variants that appeared characteristic of ankylosing spondylitis blood. Significant enrichment of disease-linked clones was reportedly seen in matched ankylosing spondylitis synovial fluid.

J was trimmed by 7 bases and V by 5 bases; bases with no gene match: 17. In germline, CDR1 is DFQATT, CDR2 SNEGSKA (reference sequence). The CDR3 spans 16 residues. This clonotype was counted many times. The antigen remains undetermined. TCRdb re-analysed the 5' RACE reads in MiXCR, keeping a single row per CDR3 protein. The sample lists 200,000 to 250,000 distinct CDR3 sequences; roughly 25% were seen once. V and J are TRBV20-1 and TRBJ2-5; TRBD2 aligns across 9 bases. The sample taken for sequencing was blood, either unsorted or a sorted T cell fraction (not recorded which). This receptor was identified in a male donor with ankylosing spondylitis or in good health (not recorded which). This CDR3 reads CSASEAVLAGFGTQYF. CDR3 nucleotide sequence: TGCAGTGCTTCGGAAGCGGTACTAGCGGGCTTTGGGACCCAGTACTTC.